This is a list of T cell receptor beta chains from one sample in a study of blood T cell repertoires in COVID-19. Method: immunoSEQ multiplex PCR; TCRdb's copy keeps in-frame clones and lacks some. The sample records hundreds of thousands of clones, 85% being singletons. Input material: PBMCs or T cells enriched from blood (not recorded which). These receptors all stem from a woman in her 50s who had recovered from COVID-19. Both conserved end residues are part of each CDR3. D genes are given only for firm matches. The listing skips clone size in some rows; elsewhere it reads once, few, many or a size class.

cdr3_aa | cdr3_nt | v_call | d_call | clone_size | j_call
CASRSGGFTDTQYF | TGTGCCAGCAGGTCGGGAGGCTTCACAGATACGCAGTATTTT | TRBV6-5 | TRBD2 | - | TRBJ2-3
CASSWTYNTEAFF | TGCGCCAGCAGTTGGACATATAACACTGAAGCTTTCTTT | TRBV5-1 | - | - | TRBJ1-1
CASSVLGHPYEQYF | TGTGCCAGCAGCGTGCTGGGACACCCCTACGAGCAGTACTTC | TRBV27 | - | - | TRBJ2-7
CASSQELGGIAEAFF | TGCGCCAGCAGCCAAGAACTGGGGGGAATCGCTGAAGCTTTCTTT | TRBV4-1 | - | - | TRBJ1-1
CASSVRGTGELFF | TGTGCCAGCAGCGTTCGGGGGACCGGGGAGCTGTTTTTT | TRBV9 | - | - | TRBJ2-2
CASSRDRGLSGNTIYF | TGTGCCAGCAGCCGGGACAGGGGGCTGAGTGGAAACACCATATATTTT | TRBV14 | TRBD1 | - | TRBJ1-3
CASSLGQGRRASKETQYF | TGCGCCAGCAGCTTGGGTCAGGGAAGGCGAGCGAGTAAGGAGACCCAGTACTTC | TRBV5-1 | - | - | TRBJ2-5
CASSSGTRSNEQFF | TGTGCCAGCAGCTCCGGGACTAGATCAAATGAGCAGTTCTTC | TRBV5-6 | TRBD2 | many | TRBJ2-1
CASRDRGVVEQYF | TGTGCCAGCCGGGACAGGGGGGTCGTCGAGCAGTACTTC | TRBV19 | TRBD1 | - | TRBJ2-7
CATSRAGTGKDTQYF | TGTGCCACCAGCAGGGCCGGGACAGGGAAGGATACGCAGTATTTT | TRBV15 | TRBD1 | - | TRBJ2-3
CASSAPTGAAYNSPLHF | TGTGCCAGCAGTGCCCCGACAGGGGCGGCCTATAATTCACCCCTCCACTTT | TRBV27 | TRBD1 | - | TRBJ1-6
CSVEGAGDSYEQYF | TGCAGCGTTGAAGGGGCGGGAGACTCTTACGAGCAGTACTTC | TRBV29-1 | TRBD2 | - | TRBJ2-7
CASSRTGGGSPLHF | TGTGCCAGCAGCCGGACAGGGGGCGGTTCACCCCTCCACTTT | TRBV14 | TRBD1 | - | TRBJ1-6
CASSLAPNYEQYF | TGTGCCAGCAGCTTAGCGCCTAACTACGAGCAGTACTTC | TRBV7-2 | - | once | TRBJ2-7
CASSPEGSSYEQYF | TGCGCCAGCAGTCCGGAGGGGAGCTCCTACGAGCAGTACTTC | TRBV10-1 | - | - | TRBJ2-7
CASSEYRRINYGYTF | TGTGCCAGCAGTGAATATCGGCGGATTAACTATGGCTACACCTTC | TRBV25-1 | - | - | TRBJ1-2
CASSYSSDTDGSPLHF | TGTGCCAGCAGTTACTCGTCGGACACCGATGGATCACCCCTCCACTTT | TRBV6-5 | - | - | TRBJ1-6
CASSERGANTGELFF | TGTGCCAGCAGCGAGAGAGGCGCGAACACCGGGGAGCTGTTTTTT | TRBV9 | - | - | TRBJ2-2
CASSQGTGRGGYTF | TGTGCCAGCAGCCAAGGGACTGGACGAGGTGGCTACACCTTC | TRBV4-2 | - | - | TRBJ1-2
CASTGGRAQPQHF | TGTGCCAGCACCGGTGGGAGGGCGCAGCCCCAGCATTTT | TRBV6-5 | - | - | TRBJ1-5
CASSLRTGASYEQYF | TGTGCCAGCAGCTTAAGGACAGGGGCCTCATACGAGCAGTACTTC | TRBV7-6 | TRBD1 | - | TRBJ2-7
CASSSGGTSNQPQHF | TGCGCCAGCAGTTCCGGGGGAACTAGCAATCAGCCCCAGCATTTT | TRBV5-1 | - | - | TRBJ1-5
CASQEGSGNTIYF | TGCGCCAGCCAGGAGGGCTCTGGAAACACCATATATTTT | TRBV5-1 | - | - | TRBJ1-3
CASSRSGGALEQFF | TGTGCCAGCAGCCGTAGCGGGGGGGCCCTTGAGCAGTTCTTC | TRBV3-1/TRBV3-2 | TRBD2 | few | TRBJ2-1
CASSLRQGSEPQHF | TGTGCCAGTAGTCTAAGACAGGGGTCGGAGCCCCAGCATTTT | TRBV19 | TRBD1 | - | TRBJ1-5
CASSLEVQGDTEAFF | TGTGCCAGCAGTTTAGAAGTACAGGGAGACACTGAAGCTTTCTTT | TRBV27 | - | - | TRBJ1-1
CASSFGGAPDTQYF | TGTGCCAGTAGTTTCGGGGGGGCCCCAGATACGCAGTATTTT | TRBV19 | TRBD2 | - | TRBJ2-3
CASRNRGETQYF | TGTGCCAGCAGGAACCGGGGGGAGACCCAGTACTTC | TRBV27 | - | - | TRBJ2-5
CATAEYEQYF | TGTGCCACCGCGGAATACGAGCAGTACTTC | TRBV10-3 | - | - | TRBJ2-7
CASSFLIDSRSYNEQFF | TGTGCCAGCAGTTTCCTAATAGACAGCCGCTCCTACAATGAGCAGTTCTTC | TRBV27 | - | - | TRBJ2-1
CASSQETNRGQNYGYTF | TGTGCCAGCAGCCAAGAAACGAACAGGGGGCAAAACTATGGCTACACCTTC | TRBV3-1/TRBV3-2 | TRBD1 | - | TRBJ1-2
CASTRQDHSTDTQYF | TGTGCCAGCACCCGACAGGACCATAGTACAGATACGCAGTATTTT | TRBV5-5 | - | - | TRBJ2-3
CASSLLGRGSGNTIYF | TGTGCCAGCAGTTTATTAGGCAGGGGCTCTGGAAACACCATATATTTT | TRBV28 | - | - | TRBJ1-3
CASSLKPRGGPTIYF | TGTGCCAGCAGCTTAAAGCCACGCGGGGGACCCACCATATATTTT | TRBV3-1/TRBV3-2 | - | - | TRBJ1-3
CASSFSAGWEFF | TGTGCCAGCAGCTTTTCGGCGGGGTGGGAGTTCTTC | TRBV5-6 | - | few | TRBJ2-1
CASNPVGLTEAFF | TGTGCCAGCAATCCAGTTGGGCTCACTGAAGCTTTCTTT | TRBV9 | - | - | TRBJ1-1
CASSLDLGGQPQHF | TGTGCCAGCAGCCTAGACTTAGGGGGTCAGCCCCAGCATTTT | TRBV7-2 | - | - | TRBJ1-5